These 26 T cell receptor beta chains share one sample of origin, sequenced in a study of blood T cell repertoires in COVID-19. TCRdb keeps only in-frame clones here, not all; method: immunoSEQ multiplex PCR. Here the sample spans approximately 220,000 clones, approximately 90% being singletons. Sequencing was performed on peripheral blood. The receptors stem from a man in his forties or fifties with acute or convalescent COVID-19.

This clone came up once. The V call is TRBV13, the J call TRBJ2-2; D might be TRBD2 (6 bases). This CDR3 is built from 14 residues. From germline, CDR1 is PRHDT and CDR2 FYEKMQ (reference sequence). Trimming left V 5 bases short and J 4 bases short, with 11 bases between. CDR3 amino acids: CASSVGLSTGELFF. DNA of the CDR3: TGTGCCAGCAGCGTGGGACTTTCCACCGGGGAGCTGTTTTTT.

The rearrangement uses TRBV6-5 and TRBJ2-7, with D possibly TRBD1 on 6 matching bases. The CDR3 runs to 16 residues. Germline loops: CDR1 MNHEY, CDR2 SVGAGI. The ends were cut back, 0 bases at V and 4 bases at J, with 16 bases in the middle. The chain's CDR3 is CASSYSIQGQVYEQYF. CDR3 DNA: TGTGCCAGCAGTTACTCGATCCAGGGGCAGGTATACGAGCAGTACTTC.

The V and J genes are TRBV10-3 and TRBJ1-2; the match to TRBD1 covers 7 bases. Germline V gene lookup returns CDR1 ENHRY and CDR2 SYGVKD. Unmatched junction bases numbered 13, after V lost 4 bases and J lost 8 bases. There are 15 residues in the CDR3. The CDR3 sequence: CAISVQSGQVGGYTF. The CDR3 DNA reads TGTGCCATCAGTGTTCAGTCCGGACAGGTCGGGGGCTACACCTTC.

The rearrangement links TRBV18 to TRBJ1-2, with 9 bases aligning to TRBD1. J was trimmed by 2 bases and V by 6 bases; bases with no gene match: 7. Germline assignment: CDR1 KGHSH and CDR2 LQKENI. This CDR3 is built from 15 residues. The CDR3 DNA reads TGTGCCAGCTCCCCCGGGACAGGGTTCAACTATGGCTACACCTTC. Protein sequence: CASSPGTGFNYGYTF.

The chain uses TRBV19 and TRBJ2-7, with 7 bases that match TRBD1. Trimming cost V 5 bases and J 3 bases; bases outside gene matches: 10. Germline CDR1 LNHDA, CDR2 SQIVND (reference sequence). CDR3 size: 15 residues. CDR3 coding DNA: TGTGCCAGTAGTTCCGCCGGGGACAGAAACTACGAGCAGTACTTC. Protein sequence: CASSSAGDRNYEQYF.

The rearrangement links TRBV28 to TRBJ1-2, with TRBD1 as a possible D gene (6 bases). From germline, CDR1 is MDHEN and CDR2 SYDVKM. Deletions cut 2 bases from V and 8 bases from J, with 27 bases between. This CDR3 contains 18 residues. The CDR3 DNA sequence: TGTGCCAGCAGTTTAGGACAGATAGCGGGCGAGGGAAGCGTGGGCTACACCTTC. Translated, it gives CASSLGQIAGEGSVGYTF.

The rearrangement uses TRBV14 and TRBJ2-3; D uncertain. CDR1 SGHDN and CDR2 FVKESK come from the germline V gene. Trimming removed 3 bases at V and 0 bases at J, with 19 bases between. CDR3 length: 18 residues. Here the CDR3 reads CASSQRLGGTPSTDTQYF. The CDR3 coding sequence is TGTGCCAGCAGCCAGAGGCTCGGCGGTACTCCTAGCACAGATACGCAGTATTTT.

The V gene is TRBV7-9, the J gene TRBJ2-1; no clear D gene. Germline CDR1 is SEHNR and CDR2 is FQNEAQ (reference sequence). Trimming removed 0 bases from V and 1 base from J, with 7 bases in between. The length of the CDR3 is 15 residues. CDR3 residues: CASSLALLSYNEQFF. CDR3 nucleotides: TGTGCCAGCAGCTTAGCCCTGTTGTCCTACAATGAGCAGTTCTTC.

V gene TRBV27 combines with J gene TRBJ2-6; 8 bases map to TRBD1. Per the germline V gene, CDR1 is MNHEY and CDR2 is SMNVEV (reference sequence). V was clipped by 5 bases and J by 0 bases; unmatched bases: 6. There are 17 residues in the CDR3. CDR3 loop: CASSPWTGTSGANVLTF. Written as DNA, the CDR3 is TGTGCCAGCAGTCCTTGGACAGGGACCTCTGGGGCCAACGTCCTGACTTTC.

The chain recombines TRBV7-8 with TRBJ2-3; weak D call: TRBD1 (5 bases). V lost 4 bases, J lost 6 bases, and 11 bases lay in between. The CDR3 sequence is 13 residues long. Per the germline V gene, CDR1 is SGHVS and CDR2 is FQNEAQ. This CDR3 is CASSSLSGDTQYF. The CDR3 DNA is TGTGCCAGCAGCTCGCTATCAGGGGATACGCAGTATTTT.

A word on this clone: The sample has other DNA sequences that encode this CDR3 too. This chain links TRBV6-5 with TRBJ1-5; D gene ambiguous. This CDR3 region has 13 residues. Germline CDR1 and CDR2: MNHEY and SVGAGI. Trimming shortened V by 6 bases and J by 2 bases, and 8 bases separated the two germline ends. The CDR3 DNA sequence: TGTGCCAGCAGCCCCCGGGGCAATCAGCCCCAGCATTTT. Its protein is CASSPRGNQPQHF.

This clone showed up just once. The chain links TRBV6-4 to TRBJ1-6, with TRBD1 as a possible D gene (5 bases). The CDR3 extends over 14 amino acids. The V end lost 6 bases, the J end lost 9 bases, and 15 bases lay between the germline ends. Germline CDR1 reads MRHNA; CDR2 reads SNTAGT. CDR3 coding DNA: TGTGCCAGCAGGGCCACGGGGGGGTCTTCACCCCTCCACTTT. This codes for CASRATGGSSPLHF.

The V call is TRBV27, the J call TRBJ2-1; maybe TRBD2 (6 bases). The length of the CDR3 is 15 residues. The V end was cut by 6 bases, the J end by 8 bases, with 20 bases between. From germline, CDR1 is MNHEY and CDR2 SMNVEV (reference sequence). The CDR3 region is CASSLGPGSVYEQFF. In DNA, the CDR3 is TGTGCCAGCAGCCTGGGTCCCGGGAGTGTGTATGAGCAGTTCTTC.

The chain carries TRBV28 and TRBJ2-7; D may be TRBD1 (6 bases). Germline lookup yields CDR1 MDHEN and CDR2 SYDVKM. V was clipped by 2 bases and J by 9 bases, with 11 bases between them. The CDR3 runs 12 residues. CDR3 sequence reads: CASSLKQGRQYF. The CDR3 DNA is TGTGCCAGCAGTTTAAAACAGGGACGGCAGTACTTC. The full variable domain, rest sourced from reference TRBV28 and TRBJ2-7, is DVKVTQSSRYLVKRTGEKVFLECVQDMDHENMFWYRQDPGLGLRLIYFSYDVKMKEKGDIPEGYSVSREKKERFSLILESASTNQTSMYLCASSLKQGRQYFGPGTRLTVT.

This clone was detected a few times. The chain uses TRBV3-1 (or the pseudogene TRBV3-2) and TRBJ1-4; 7 nucleotides match TRBD1. Germline V gene data show CDR1 as LGHDT and CDR2 as YNNKEL (reference sequence). CDR3 length equals 17 residues. V dropped 1 base and J dropped 2; count of bases not matched to a gene: 7. The CDR3 nucleotides are TGTGCCAGCAGCCAAGGGGTGGGGACAGATACTAATGAAAAACTGTTTTTT. This codes for CASSQGVGTDTNEKLFF.

The chain uses TRBV4-3 and TRBJ2-1; D might be TRBD2 (6 bases). V was shortened by 2 bases and J by 3 bases, with 11 bases between the two germline ends. This CDR3 comprises 15 residues. Germline CDR1 reads LGHNA; CDR2 reads YSLEER. DNA for the CDR3: TGCGCCAGCAGCCAAATGGGACTCAGCTACAATGAGCAGTTCTTC. This codes for CASSQMGLSYNEQFF.

The chain recombines TRBV29-1 with TRBJ2-5, with 9 positions matching TRBD2. Germline V lookup: CDR1 SQVTM, CDR2 ANQGSEA. The V gene end was trimmed by 2 bases and the J gene end by 1 base; junction bases not matched to a gene: 11. This CDR3 is built from 17 residues. The CDR3 DNA reads TGCAGCGTTGAAAAGGGATGGACTAGCGTTAGCCAAGAGACCCAGTACTTC. This gives the protein CSVEKGWTSVSQETQYF. Full variable domain (outside the CDR3, taken from reference TRBV29-1 and TRBJ2-5): SAVISQKPSRDICQRGTSLTIQCQVDSQVTMMFWYRQQPGQSLTLIATANQGSEATYESGFVIDKFPISRPNLTFSTLTVSNMSPEDSSIYLCSVEKGWTSVSQETQYFGPGTRLLVL.

This chain uses TRBV5-6 with TRBJ2-6; D is undetermined. This CDR3 has 19 amino acids. CDR1 is SGHDT, CDR2 YYEEEE, per germline. V was trimmed by 3 bases and J by 0 bases, leaving 19 bases between them. CDR3 sequence reads: CASSSDLVALASGANVLTF. DNA of the CDR3: TGTGCCAGCAGCTCAGATTTGGTAGCCCTTGCCTCTGGGGCCAACGTCCTGACTTTC.

V is TRBV9 and J is TRBJ2-1, with D perhaps matching TRBD2 (6 bases). Germline CDR1 and CDR2: SGDLS and YYNGEE. The CDR3 is 15 amino acids. Between the trimmed V and J ends, which lost 0 bases and 8 bases, there was a span of 15 bases. CDR3 protein: CASSVGAGKRDEQFF. CDR3 nucleotide sequence: TGTGCCAGCAGCGTAGGGGCGGGAAAGAGGGATGAGCAGTTCTTC.

The V call is TRBV10-2, the J call TRBJ1-3; D perhaps matches TRBD1 (5 bases). Germline V CDR1 and CDR2: WSHSY, SAAADI. The CDR3 totals 15 residues. V lost 3 bases and J 0 bases, leaving 9 bases between the germline ends. CDR3 residues: CASSDQGSSGNTIYF. CDR3 coding DNA: TGCGCCAGCAGTGATCAGGGAAGCTCTGGAAACACCATATATTTT.

Here the CDR3 reads CASSQDGAISYTF. CDR3 coding DNA: TGCGCCAGCAGCCAAGATGGGGCTATAAGCTACACCTTC. This chain joins TRBV4-1 and TRBJ1-2, with D tentatively TRBD1 (5 bases). CDR1 and CDR2 from the germline V gene are MGHRA and YSYEKL. The CDR3 covers 13 residues. The V end was cut by 0 bases, the J end by 9 bases, with 11 bases between.

The chain uses TRBV28 and TRBJ2-7; TRBD2 matches at 11 bases. CDR1 MDHEN and CDR2 SYDVKM come from the germline V gene. CDR3 size: 15 residues. Losses at the gene ends were 7 bases for V and 7 bases for J; bases not matched to a gene: 12. CDR3 in DNA: TGTGCCAGCACAATCGGGACTAGCGGCATAGGGGAGCAGTACTTC. This gives the protein CASTIGTSGIGEQYF.

The sample holds one count of this clone. V and J are TRBV11-2 and TRBJ2-2, with 8 nucleotides matching TRBD2. Germline loops: CDR1 SGHAT, CDR2 FQNNGV. The CDR3 is 15 residues long. The V and J ends lost 4 bases and 3 bases, in that order; junction bases with no gene match: 4. CDR3 sequence: CASSWRGADTGELFF. The CDR3 DNA sequence: TGTGCCAGCAGCTGGCGGGGGGCCGACACCGGGGAGCTGTTTTTT.

The rearrangement uses TRBV10-2 and TRBJ2-1; TRBD1 aligns across 9 bases. CDR3 length: 14 amino acids. The V gene's germline CDR1 is WSHSY and CDR2 SAAADI. The V and J ends lost 7 bases and 7 bases, in that order; junction bases with no gene match: 8. CDR3 in DNA: TGCGCCAGCAAATCCCAACAGGGGGCGAATGAGCAGTTCTTC. It specifies CASKSQQGANEQFF.

The chain combines TRBV6-5 with TRBJ2-7, with 9 bases fitting TRBD1. This CDR3 is built from 13 residues. Per the germline V gene, CDR1 is MNHEY and CDR2 is SVGAGI. Trimming cost V 2 bases and J 9 bases; bases outside gene matches: 5. The CDR3: CASSYEQGARQYF. CDR3 DNA sequence: TGTGCCAGCAGTTACGAACAGGGGGCGCGGCAGTACTTC.

The chain uses TRBV9 and TRBJ1-1; no clear D gene. The length of the CDR3 is 12 residues. The germline CDR1 and CDR2 sequences are SGDLS and YYNGEE. The ends were cut back, 3 bases at V and 5 bases at J, with 8 bases in the middle. The CDR3: CASSGVRTEAFF. CDR3 nucleotide sequence: TGTGCCAGCAGCGGAGTTCGGACTGAAGCTTTCTTT. Looking up the rest from reference TRBV9 and TRBJ1-1 gives the full variable domain: DSGVTQTPKHLITATGQRVTLRCSPRSGDLSVYWYQQSLDQGLQFLIQYYNGEERAKGNILERFSAQQFPDLHSELNLSSLELGDSALYFCASSGVRTEAFFGQGTRLTVV.